This T cell receptor (beta chain) was observed in a study of T cell responses to AZD1222 COVID-19 vaccine. Profiling relied on immunoSEQ multiplex PCR, and the TCRdb table lists in-frame clones only, not all of them. The data hold 150,000 to 200,000 clones, with 90% to 95% observed a single time. The trim removed 6 bases at V and 5 bases at J, leaving 12 bases unmatched. The CDR3 loop spans 16 amino acids. It was second doses at about 4 or about 12 weeks that were pooled. This clonotype was sampled from an adult who received the AZD1222 COVID-19 vaccine. The sequencing used peripheral blood, collected 28 days after the second AZD1222 dose. V and J are TRBV5-3 and TRBJ1-4; TRBD1 agrees at 8 bases. TRBV5-3 is an ORF; its function is uncertain. The CDR3, as DNA: TGTGCCAGAAAAACAGGGGGAGACCTGAGAAATGAAAAACTGTTTTTT. Its protein product is CARKTGGDLRNEKLFF.